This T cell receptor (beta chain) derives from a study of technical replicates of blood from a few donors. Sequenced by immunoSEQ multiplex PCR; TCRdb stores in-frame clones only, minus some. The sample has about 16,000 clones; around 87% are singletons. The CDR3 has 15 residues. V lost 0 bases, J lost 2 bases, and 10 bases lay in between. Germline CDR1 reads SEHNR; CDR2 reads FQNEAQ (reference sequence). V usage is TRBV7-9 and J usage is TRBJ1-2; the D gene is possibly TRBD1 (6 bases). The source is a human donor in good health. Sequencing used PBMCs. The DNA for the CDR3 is TGTGCCAGCAGCTTAGCCGACAGGCCAAACTATGGCTACACCTTC. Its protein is CASSLADRPNYGYTF.